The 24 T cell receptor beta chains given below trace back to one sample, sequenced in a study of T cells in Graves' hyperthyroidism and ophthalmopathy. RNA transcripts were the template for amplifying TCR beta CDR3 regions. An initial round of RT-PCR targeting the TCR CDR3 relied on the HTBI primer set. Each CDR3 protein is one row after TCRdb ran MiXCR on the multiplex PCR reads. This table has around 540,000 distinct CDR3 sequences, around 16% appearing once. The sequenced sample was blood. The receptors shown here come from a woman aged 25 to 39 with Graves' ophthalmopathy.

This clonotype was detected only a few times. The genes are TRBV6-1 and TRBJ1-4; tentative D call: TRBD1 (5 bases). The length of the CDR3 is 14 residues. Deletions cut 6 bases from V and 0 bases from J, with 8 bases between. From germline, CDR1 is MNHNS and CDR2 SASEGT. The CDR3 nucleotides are TGTGCCAGCAGGGCGGGGGCAACTAATGAAAAACTGTTTTTT. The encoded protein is CASRAGATNEKLFF.

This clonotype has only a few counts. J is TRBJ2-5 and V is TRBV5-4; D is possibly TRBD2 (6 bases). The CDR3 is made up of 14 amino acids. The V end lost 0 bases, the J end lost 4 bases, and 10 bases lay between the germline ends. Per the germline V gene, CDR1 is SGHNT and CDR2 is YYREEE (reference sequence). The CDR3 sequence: CASSLGEAAETQYF. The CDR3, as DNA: TGTGCCAGCAGCTTGGGGGAGGCGGCAGAGACCCAGTACTTC.

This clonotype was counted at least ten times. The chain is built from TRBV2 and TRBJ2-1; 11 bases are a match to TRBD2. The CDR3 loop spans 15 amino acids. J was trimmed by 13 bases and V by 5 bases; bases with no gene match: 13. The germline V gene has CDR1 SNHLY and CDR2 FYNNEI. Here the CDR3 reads CASSNPALAGGDQFF. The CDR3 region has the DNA TGTGCCAGCAGTAACCCCGCTCTAGCGGGAGGAGACCAGTTCTTC.

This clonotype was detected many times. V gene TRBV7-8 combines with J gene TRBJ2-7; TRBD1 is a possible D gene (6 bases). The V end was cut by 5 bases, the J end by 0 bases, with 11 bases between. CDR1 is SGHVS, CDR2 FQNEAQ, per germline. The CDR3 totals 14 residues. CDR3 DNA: TGTGCCAGCAGCCCGACGACAGGCTCCTACGAGCAGTACTTC. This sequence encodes CASSPTTGSYEQYF. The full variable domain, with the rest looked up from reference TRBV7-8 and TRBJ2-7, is GAGVSQSPRYKVAKRGQDVALRCDPISGHVSLFWYQQALGQGPEFLTYFQNEAQLDKSGLPSDRFFAERPEGSVSTLKIQRTQQEDSAVYLCASSPTTGSYEQYFGPGTRLTVT.

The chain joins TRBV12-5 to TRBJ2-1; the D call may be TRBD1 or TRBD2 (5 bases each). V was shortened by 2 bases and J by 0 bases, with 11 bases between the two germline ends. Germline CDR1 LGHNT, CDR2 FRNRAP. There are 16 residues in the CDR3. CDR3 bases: TGTGCTAGTGGTTTGACCCGGGACCGCTCCTACAATGAGCAGTTCTTC. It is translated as CASGLTRDRSYNEQFF.

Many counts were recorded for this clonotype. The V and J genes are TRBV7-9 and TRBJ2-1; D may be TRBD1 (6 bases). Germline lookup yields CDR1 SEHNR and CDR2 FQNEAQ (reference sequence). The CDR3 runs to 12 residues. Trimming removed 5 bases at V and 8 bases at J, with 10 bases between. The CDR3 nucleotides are TGTGCCAGCAGCGGGGGCTGGTATGAGCAGTTCTTC. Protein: CASSGGWYEQFF.

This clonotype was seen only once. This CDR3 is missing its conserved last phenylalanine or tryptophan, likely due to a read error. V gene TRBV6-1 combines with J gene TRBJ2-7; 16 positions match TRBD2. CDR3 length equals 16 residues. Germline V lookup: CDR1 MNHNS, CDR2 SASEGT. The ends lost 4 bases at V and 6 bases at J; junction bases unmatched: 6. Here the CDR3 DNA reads TGTGCCAGCAGTGCGGGACTAGCGGGAGGGAGGCTCGAGCAGTACCTC. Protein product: CASSAGLAGGRLEQYL.

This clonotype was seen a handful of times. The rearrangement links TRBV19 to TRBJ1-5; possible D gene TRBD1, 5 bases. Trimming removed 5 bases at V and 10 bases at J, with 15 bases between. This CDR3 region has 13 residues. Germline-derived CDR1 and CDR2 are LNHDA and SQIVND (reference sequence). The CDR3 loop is CASSSRGISPQHF. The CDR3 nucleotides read TGTGCCAGTAGTTCGAGGGGCATCAGCCCCCAGCATTTT.

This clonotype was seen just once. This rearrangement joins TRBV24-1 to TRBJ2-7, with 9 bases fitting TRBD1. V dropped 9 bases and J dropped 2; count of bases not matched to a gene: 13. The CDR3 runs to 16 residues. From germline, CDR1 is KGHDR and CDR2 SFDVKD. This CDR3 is CATRDRAFSLTYEQYF. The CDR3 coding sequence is TGTGCCACCCGGGACAGGGCTTTTTCTTTAACCTACGAGCAGTACTTC.

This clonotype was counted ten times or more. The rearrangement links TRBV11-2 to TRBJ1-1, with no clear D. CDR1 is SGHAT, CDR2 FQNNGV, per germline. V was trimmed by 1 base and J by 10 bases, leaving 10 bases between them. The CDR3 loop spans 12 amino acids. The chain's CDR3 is CASSLGSDRAFF. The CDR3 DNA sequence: TGTGCCAGCAGCTTAGGATCGGATAGAGCTTTCTTT. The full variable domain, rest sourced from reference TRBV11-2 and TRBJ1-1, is EAGVAQSPRYKIIEKRQSVAFWCNPISGHATLYWYQQILGQGPKLLIQFQNNGVVDDSQLPKDRFSAERLKGVDSTLKIQPAKLEDSAVYLCASSLGSDRAFFGQGTRLTVV.

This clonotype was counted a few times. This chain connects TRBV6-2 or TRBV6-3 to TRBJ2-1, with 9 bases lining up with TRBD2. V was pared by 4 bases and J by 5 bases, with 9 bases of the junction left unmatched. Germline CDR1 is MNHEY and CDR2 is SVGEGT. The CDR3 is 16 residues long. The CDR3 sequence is CASSFFPSGTDNEQFF. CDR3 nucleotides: TGTGCCAGCAGTTTCTTCCCTAGCGGGACCGACAATGAGCAGTTCTTC.

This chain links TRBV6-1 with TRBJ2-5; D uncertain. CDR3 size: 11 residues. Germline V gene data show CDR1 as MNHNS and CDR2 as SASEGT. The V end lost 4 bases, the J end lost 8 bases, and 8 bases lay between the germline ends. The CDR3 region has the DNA TGTGCCAGCAGTGGAAGTGCAACCCAGTACTTC. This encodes CASSGSATQYF.

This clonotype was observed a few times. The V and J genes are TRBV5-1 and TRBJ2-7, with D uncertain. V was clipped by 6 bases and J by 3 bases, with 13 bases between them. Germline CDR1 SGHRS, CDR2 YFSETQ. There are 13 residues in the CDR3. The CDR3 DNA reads TGCGCCAGCATGAACGAGTGGGACTACGAGCAGTACTTC. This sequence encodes CASMNEWDYEQYF.

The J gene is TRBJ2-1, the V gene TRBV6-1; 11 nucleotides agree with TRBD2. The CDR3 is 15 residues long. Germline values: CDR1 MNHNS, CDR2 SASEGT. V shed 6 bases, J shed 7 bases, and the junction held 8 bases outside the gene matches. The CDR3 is CASRRTSGRTNEQFF. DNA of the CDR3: TGTGCCAGCAGACGAACTAGCGGGAGAACGAATGAGCAGTTCTTC.

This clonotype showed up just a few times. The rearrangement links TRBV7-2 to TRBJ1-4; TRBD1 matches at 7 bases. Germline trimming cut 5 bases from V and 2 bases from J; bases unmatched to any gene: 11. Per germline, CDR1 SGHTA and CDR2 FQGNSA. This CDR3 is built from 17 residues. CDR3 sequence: CASSLDRPLVTNEKLFF. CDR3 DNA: TGTGCCAGCAGCCTGGACAGGCCTTTAGTGACTAATGAAAAACTGTTTTTT.

CDR3: CASSLAGLQYF. In DNA, the CDR3 is TGTGCCAGCAGTTTGGCGGGACTGCAGTATTTT. The chain is built from TRBV12-3 or TRBV12-4 and TRBJ2-3, with TRBD2 as a possible D gene (6 bases). This CDR3 is 11 amino acids long. V was shortened by 3 bases and J by 11 bases, with 9 bases between the two germline ends.

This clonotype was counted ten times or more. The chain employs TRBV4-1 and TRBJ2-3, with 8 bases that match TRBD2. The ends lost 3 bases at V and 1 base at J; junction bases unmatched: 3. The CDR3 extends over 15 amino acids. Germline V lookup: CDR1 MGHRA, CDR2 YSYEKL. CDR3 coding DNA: TGCGCCAGCAGCCAGAAAGCGGGAGGCACAGATACGCAGTATTTT. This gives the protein CASSQKAGGTDTQYF.

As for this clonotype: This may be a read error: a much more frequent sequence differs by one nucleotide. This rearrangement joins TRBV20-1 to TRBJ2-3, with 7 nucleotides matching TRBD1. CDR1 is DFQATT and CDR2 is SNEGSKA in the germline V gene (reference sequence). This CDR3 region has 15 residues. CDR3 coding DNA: TGCAGTGCTAGAGATTCGGCCAGGGGGACAGATACGAAGTATTTT. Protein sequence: CSARDSARGTDTKYF.

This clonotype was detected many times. This chain's CDR3 is CASTMTDANTGELFF. CDR3 in DNA: TGTGCCAGCACTATGACAGACGCGAACACCGGGGAGCTGTTTTTT. The gene calls are TRBV2 and TRBJ2-2; the D gene is possibly TRBD1 (5 bases). Looked up from germline, CDR1 is SNHLY and CDR2 is FYNNEI. Trimming took 7 bases from V and 0 from J, leaving 12 bases between them. This CDR3 region has 15 residues. Supplemented by reference TRBV2 and TRBJ2-2, the full variable domain reads EPEVTQTPSHQVTQMGQEVILRCVPISNHLYFYWYRQILGQKVEFLVSFYNNEISEKSEIFDDQFSVERPDGSNFTLKIRSTKLEDSAMYFCASTMTDANTGELFFGEGSRLTVL.

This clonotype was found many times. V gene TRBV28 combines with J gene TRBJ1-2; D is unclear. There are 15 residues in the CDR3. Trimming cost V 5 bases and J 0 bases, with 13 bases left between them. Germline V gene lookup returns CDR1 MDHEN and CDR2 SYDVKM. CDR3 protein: CASSAQTAANYGYTF. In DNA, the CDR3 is TGTGCCAGCAGTGCCCAGACCGCAGCTAACTATGGCTACACCTTC.

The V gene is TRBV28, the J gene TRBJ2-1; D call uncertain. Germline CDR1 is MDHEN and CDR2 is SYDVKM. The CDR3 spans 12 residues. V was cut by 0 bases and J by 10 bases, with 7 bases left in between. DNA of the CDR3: TGTGCCAGCAGTTTATGGGATGTAGAGCAGTTCTTC. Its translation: CASSLWDVEQFF.

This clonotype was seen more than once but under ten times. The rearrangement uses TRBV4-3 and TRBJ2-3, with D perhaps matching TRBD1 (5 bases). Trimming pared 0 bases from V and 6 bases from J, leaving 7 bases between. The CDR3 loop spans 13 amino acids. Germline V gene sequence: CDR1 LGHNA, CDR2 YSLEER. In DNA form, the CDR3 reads TGCGCCAGCAGCCAAGAACCAGGGGATACGCAGTATTTT. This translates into CASSQEPGDTQYF.

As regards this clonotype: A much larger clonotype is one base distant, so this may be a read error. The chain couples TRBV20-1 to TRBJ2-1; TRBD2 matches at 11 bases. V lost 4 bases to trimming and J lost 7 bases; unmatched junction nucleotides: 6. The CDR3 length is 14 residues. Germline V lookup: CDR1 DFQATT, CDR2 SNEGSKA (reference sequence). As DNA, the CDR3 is TGCAGTGCTAACCAGGGACTAGCGGAGAATGAGCAGTTCTTC. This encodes CSANQGLAENEQFF.

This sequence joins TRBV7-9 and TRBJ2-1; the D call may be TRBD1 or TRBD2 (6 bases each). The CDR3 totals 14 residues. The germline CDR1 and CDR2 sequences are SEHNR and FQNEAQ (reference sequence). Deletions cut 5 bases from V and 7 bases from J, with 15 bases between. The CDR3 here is CASSPLRGGNEQFF. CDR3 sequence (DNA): TGTGCCAGCAGCCCCCTCAGGGGAGGTAATGAGCAGTTCTTC. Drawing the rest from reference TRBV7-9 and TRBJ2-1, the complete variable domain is DTGVSQNPRHKITKRGQNVTFRCDPISEHNRLYWYRQTLGQGPEFLTYFQNEAQLEKSRLLSDRFSAERPKGSFSTLEIQRTEQGDSAMYLCASSPLRGGNEQFFGPGTRLTVL.